This section outlines one T cell receptor beta chain sequence together with its context. This sample stems from a study of blood T cell repertoires in COVID-19. Study background: The samples span acute and convalescent COVID-19 from the United States, Italy and Spain.

The CDR3 spans 15 residues. Trimming took off 1 base at V and 0 bases at J, with 10 bases between the two ends. The V gene's germline CDR1 is LGHNA and CDR2 YSLEER. How the authors handled the data: Estimation of nucleated cell counts relied on the amplification of reference gene primers. Profiling relied on immunoSEQ multiplex PCR, and the TCRdb table lists in-frame clones only, not all of them. D and trimming were read from the DNA, whereas the V and J calls and clone size are those reported in that table. The profile shows more than 100,000 clones, 60% to 85% of them singletons. This chain joins TRBV4-3 and TRBJ2-7, with D possibly being TRBD1 (6 bases). Sequenced: peripheral blood. The receptor's source is a man aged 65 to 79 with acute or convalescent COVID-19. The CDR3 bases are TGCGCCAGCAGCCAAGGGGCAGGGGCCTCCTACGAGCAGTACTTC. Amino acid sequence: CASSQGAGASYEQYF.